This TCR beta chain emerged from a study of cytomegalovirus exposure and HLA in healthy donors. The PCR was carried out with 60 Vbeta primers and 13 Jbeta primers. Profiled with immunoSEQ multiplex PCR; TCRdb holds only in-frame clones, not every one. In total, the table holds some 70,000 clones. What was sequenced was PBMCs. This sequence was found in a boy aged 5-17 years in good health and CMV-seronegative.

The CDR3 here is CASSQVKAQAAKNIQYF. The DNA of the CDR3 is TGTGCCAGCAGCCAAGTAAAAGCACAGGCCGCCAAAAACATTCAGTACTTC. This chain connects TRBV4-2 to TRBJ2-4; perhaps TRBD1 as D (5 bases). This CDR3 has 17 amino acids. The V end was cut by 1 base, the J end by 1 base, with 14 bases between. Germline values: CDR1 LGHNA, CDR2 YNFKEQ.